This is a list of T cell receptor beta chains from one sample in a study of blood T cell repertoires in COVID-19. The method was immunoSEQ multiplex PCR; TCRdb's version includes in-frame clones alone and lacks a portion of them. The data contain approximately 300,000 clones, 87% of them seen just once; the ten biggest clones take up 5.3%. Sequenced sample: PBMCs or T cells enriched from blood (not recorded which). The receptors here all came from a woman in her thirties who had recovered from COVID-19. CDR3s include the opening cysteine and the closing phenylalanine or tryptophan. A D gene is named only where the DNA matches it firmly. The size of a clone is reported for some rows only, either as once, few or many, or as a class for expanded clones.

V	J	length	D	size	CDR3	DNA
TRBV14	TRBJ2-3	17	NA	once	CASSQEDRRPGTDTQYF	TGTGCCAGCAGCCAAGAAGACAGGAGGCCCGGCACAGATACGCAGTATTTT
TRBV5-1	TRBJ1-1	18	NA	NA	CASSLNPAGLGADTEAFF	TGCGCCAGCAGCTTAAACCCGGCTGGGTTGGGGGCGGACACTGAAGCTTTCTTT
TRBV13	TRBJ2-7	12	NA	NA	CASSLGYYEQYF	TGTGCCAGCAGCTTAGGTTACTACGAGCAGTACTTC
TRBV19	TRBJ1-5	13	TRBD1	NA	CASSGQGLQPQHF	TGTGCCAGTAGCGGACAGGGGTTACAGCCCCAGCATTTT
TRBV3-1/TRBV3-2	TRBJ1-2	15	NA	NA	CASSPGRGGGYGYTF	TGTGCCAGCAGCCCCGGTAGAGGGGGGGGCTATGGCTACACCTTC
TRBV12-3/TRBV12-4	TRBJ1-3	13	TRBD1	NA	CASSFAGQGTIYF	TGTGCCAGCAGTTTCGCAGGACAGGGGACCATATATTTT
TRBV5-1	TRBJ2-7	17	TRBD2	NA	CASSLLGGAGVSYEQYF	TGCGCCAGCAGCTTGCTCGGAGGAGCGGGGGTTTCCTACGAGCAGTACTTC
TRBV12-3/TRBV12-4	TRBJ1-1	13	NA	NA	CASSLELESEAFF	TGTGCCAGCAGTTTAGAATTGGAGAGTGAAGCTTTCTTT
TRBV6-2/TRBV6-3	TRBJ2-1	13	NA	NA	CASSYGGANEQFF	TGTGCCAGCAGTTATGGGGGGGCTAATGAGCAGTTCTTC
TRBV27	TRBJ2-1	15	TRBD2	NA	CASSKTSGEYNEQFF	TGTGCCAGCAGCAAGACTAGCGGGGAATACAATGAGCAGTTCTTC
TRBV3-1/TRBV3-2	TRBJ2-3	17	TRBD1	NA	CASSQSAGTGGPDTQYF	TGTGCCAGCAGCCAAAGCGCCGGGACAGGGGGCCCAGATACGCAGTATTTT
TRBV10-3	TRBJ1-5	15	TRBD1	NA	CAISVNQGENQPQHF	TGTGCCATCAGTGTCAATCAGGGGGAAAATCAGCCCCAGCATTTT
TRBV11-2	TRBJ2-3	15	TRBD2	NA	CASSSGTTSTDTQYF	TGTGCCAGCAGCTCCGGGACTACCAGCACAGATACGCAGTATTTT
TRBV30	TRBJ2-7	17	TRBD1	NA	CAWGRQGPHPKSYEQYF	TGTGCCTGGGGGAGACAGGGCCCACATCCTAAATCCTACGAGCAGTACTTC
TRBV30	TRBJ2-1	17	TRBD2	NA	CASLLGVAGGAAGKQFF	TGTGCCTCCCTACTTGGGGTAGCGGGGGGCGCGGCTGGCAAGCAGTTCTTC
TRBV5-1	TRBJ1-3	18	TRBD1	NA	CASSLIPLGTGVGNTIYF	TGCGCCAGCAGCTTGATCCCCCTAGGGACAGGCGTTGGAAACACCATATATTTT
TRBV10-3	TRBJ1-1	14	TRBD1	NA	CAIKPTGPGTEAFF	TGTGCCATCAAGCCGACAGGGCCCGGGACTGAAGCTTTCTTT
TRBV19	TRBJ2-1	13	TRBD2	NA	CASSWTRDNEQFF	TGTGCCAGTAGTTGGACTAGGGACAATGAGCAGTTCTTC
TRBV28	TRBJ1-5	13	NA	few	CASSSGTHQPQHF	TGTGCCAGCAGTTCAGGGACACATCAGCCCCAGCATTTT
TRBV4-3	TRBJ1-2	15	TRBD1	once	CASSRQGLGGGGYTF	TGCGCCAGCAGCCGCCAGGGTTTAGGGGGCGGAGGCTACACCTTC
TRBV2	TRBJ1-5	14	TRBD1	NA	CASTPGQGDQPQHF	TGTGCCAGCACCCCGGGACAGGGTGATCAGCCCCAGCATTTT
TRBV2	TRBJ1-1	14	NA	once	CASSVLGQNTEAFF	TGTGCCAGCAGTGTTTTGGGGCAAAACACTGAAGCTTTCTTT
TRBV5-4	TRBJ2-7	11	NA	once	CASSLGHEQYF	TGTGCCAGCAGTCTGGGGCACGAGCAGTACTTC
TRBV28	TRBJ2-1	15	TRBD2	NA	CASSPLAGGGNEQFF	TGTGCCAGCAGTCCCCTAGCGGGGGGTGGAAATGAGCAGTTCTTC